These 32 T cell receptor beta chains were all obtained from the same sample, sequenced in a study of technical replicates of blood from a handful of donors. Some clones are missing from TCRdb's copy, which holds only in-frame ones; the method was immunoSEQ multiplex PCR. This sample has 50,000 or so clones; about 90% occur once, and the top ten carry approximately 4%. Specimen: PBMCs. The receptor source for this set is a human donor in good health. Some clones in this sample may be carry-over from other donors' samples.

This chain uses TRBV9 with TRBJ1-6; 8 bases fit TRBD1. CDR3 length equals 16 residues. The germline gives CDR1 SGDLS, CDR2 YYNGEE. With 4 bases clipped from V and 4 bases from J, the junction kept 7 bases outside the gene matches. CDR3 nucleotide sequence: TGTGCCAGCAGCATAGGACAGGGCGGATATAATTCACCCCTCCACTTT. Its translation is CASSIGQGGYNSPLHF.

The V call is TRBV5-1, the J call TRBJ2-3; the D gene is possibly TRBD2 (6 bases). This CDR3 contains 15 residues. Germline assignment: CDR1 SGHRS and CDR2 YFSETQ. Trimming cost V 4 bases and J 3 bases, with 15 bases left between them. The CDR3 nucleotides read TGCGCCAGCAGCCGGGACTCCCCGTGGACAGATACGCAGTATTTT. Translated, it gives CASSRDSPWTDTQYF. Supplemented by reference TRBV5-1 and TRBJ2-3, the full variable domain reads KAGVTQTPRYLIKTRGQQVTLSCSPISGHRSVSWYQQTPGQGLQFLFEYFSETQRNKGNFPGRFSGRQFSNSRSEMNVSTLELGDSALYLCASSRDSPWTDTQYFGPGTRLTVL.

This clone came up once. The J gene is TRBJ1-1, the V gene TRBV6-6; no clear D. Deletions cut 2 bases from V and 1 base from J, with 5 bases between. CDR1 and CDR2 from the germline V gene are MNHNY and SVGAGI (reference sequence). This CDR3 region has 13 residues. Written as DNA, the CDR3 is TGTGCCAGCAGTTACAACGGGAACACTGAAGCTTTCTTT. As protein: CASSYNGNTEAFF.

This clone was counted between two and nine times. The chain joins TRBV6-4 to TRBJ2-3, with D possibly being TRBD2 (6 bases). V was cut by 4 bases and J by 5 bases, with 16 bases left in between. The CDR3 runs 15 residues. The V gene's germline CDR1 is MRHNA and CDR2 SNTAGT. CDR3 bases: TGTGCCAGCAGTGTCATGGCGGGACGGGGAGATACGCAGTATTTT. This sequence encodes CASSVMAGRGDTQYF.

This clone was counted between two and nine times. The V call is TRBV2, the J call TRBJ1-5; the D is unclear. This CDR3 spans 14 amino acids. Trimming cost V 6 bases and J 7 bases, with 16 bases left between them. Germline loops: CDR1 SNHLY, CDR2 FYNNEI. The CDR3 here is CASSLNGGRQPQHF. The CDR3 DNA is TGTGCCAGCAGCTTAAATGGAGGGCGCCAGCCCCAGCATTTT.

This chain connects TRBV7-9 to TRBJ2-1; a weak D match, TRBD2 (7 bases). The CDR3 totals 16 residues. V was pared by 1 base and J by 5 bases, with 15 bases between. Germline V lookup: CDR1 SEHNR, CDR2 FQNEAQ (reference sequence). The CDR3 spells CASSLGAGTRNNEQFF. The CDR3 DNA sequence: TGTGCCAGCAGCTTAGGAGCGGGGACACGGAACAATGAGCAGTTCTTC.

The CDR3, as DNA: TGTGCCAGCGCAAGGGCGGGCGGGTACCAAGAGACCCAGTACTTC. This sequence encodes CASARAGGYQETQYF. The chain combines TRBV7-2 with TRBJ2-5, with D maybe TRBD2 (5 bases). V was trimmed by 8 bases and J by 0 bases, leaving 16 bases between them. This CDR3 is 15 amino acids long. Germline V gene lookup returns CDR1 SGHTA and CDR2 FQGNSA.

The chain has TRBV19 and TRBJ2-7; D may be TRBD2 (6 bases). This CDR3 has 15 residues. Germline CDR1 is LNHDA and CDR2 is SQIVND (reference sequence). V was cut by 6 bases and J by 4 bases, with 19 bases left in between. The CDR3, as DNA: TGTGCCAGTAGCCCACGGGACTCTCCACATTACGAGCAGTACTTC. It yields the protein CASSPRDSPHYEQYF.

The chain employs TRBV4-1 and TRBJ2-7, with D unresolved. CDR3 length: 16 amino acids. V lost 0 bases and J lost 2, with 14 bases in between. Germline assignment: CDR1 MGHRA and CDR2 YSYEKL. The CDR3 DNA sequence: TGCGCCAGCAGCCAAGAGGTCTTCTATCCGGCCTACGAGCAGTACTTC. Its translation is CASSQEVFYPAYEQYF.

This rearrangement joins TRBV7-2 to TRBJ1-6; TRBD1 aligns across 8 bases. This CDR3 is built from 14 residues. V shed 6 bases, J shed 9 bases, and the junction held 7 bases outside the gene matches. From germline, CDR1 is SGHTA and CDR2 FQGNSA. This chain's CDR3 is CASSPGTGGSPLHF. The CDR3 DNA follows: TGTGCCAGCAGTCCAGGGACAGGCGGTTCACCCCTCCACTTT. The full variable domain, its missing parts supplied by reference TRBV7-2 and TRBJ1-6, is GAGVSQSPSNKVTEKGKDVELRCDPISGHTALYWYRQSLGQGLEFLIYFQGNSAPDKSGLPSDRFSAERTGGSVSTLTIQRTQQEDSAVYLCASSPGTGGSPLHFGNGTRLTVT.

The CDR3: CASSFTGSTDTQYF. CDR3 nucleotide sequence: TGTGCCAGCAGCTTTACAGGGAGCACAGATACGCAGTATTTT. The V gene is TRBV7-3, the J gene TRBJ2-3, with a tentative D call TRBD1 (6 bases). The V gene's germline CDR1 is SGHTA and CDR2 FQGTGA. The CDR3 length is 14 residues. V lost 3 bases to trimming and J lost 0 bases, with 7 bases between them.

This chain links TRBV10-3 with TRBJ1-6; no clear D. This CDR3 spans 15 amino acids. Trimming took off 4 bases at V and 9 bases at J, with 16 bases between the two ends. CDR1 ENHRY and CDR2 SYGVKD come from the germline V gene. CDR3 coding DNA: TGTGCCATCAGTGCGGGGATAGAGAGGAGTTCACCCCTCCACTTT. It translates to CAISAGIERSSPLHF.

This chain joins TRBV11-2 and TRBJ1-2; TRBD1 might be the D (5 bases). This CDR3 is 13 amino acids long. Looked up from germline, CDR1 is SGHAT and CDR2 is FQNNGV. Trimming removed 3 bases at V and 4 bases at J, with 9 bases between. In DNA, the CDR3 is TGTGCCAGCAGCTTTGGGCAGGGCTATGGCTACACCTTC. Translating gives CASSFGQGYGYTF.

The chain carries TRBV30 and TRBJ1-6, with D maybe TRBD1 (6 bases). Germline V lookup: CDR1 GTSNPN, CDR2 SVGIG (reference sequence). V was shortened by 5 bases and J by 10 bases, with 15 bases between the two germline ends. This CDR3 region has 13 residues. The DNA of the CDR3 is TGTGCCTGGGCCACCAGGGGACGGTCACCCCTCCACTTT. Protein sequence: CAWATRGRSPLHF.

This clone was observed a few times. The chain couples TRBV9 to TRBJ2-7; 8 bases match TRBD2. The CDR3 sequence is 14 residues long. The J segment lost 5 bases and the V segment lost 3 bases, leaving 7 bases of the junction unmatched. Germline CDR1 reads SGDLS; CDR2 reads YYNGEE. CDR3 sequence reads: CASSGLAGSDEQYF. The CDR3 bases are TGTGCCAGCAGCGGATTAGCGGGGAGTGACGAGCAGTACTTC.

This chain connects TRBV9 to TRBJ2-1; no reliable D call. Germline assignment: CDR1 SGDLS and CDR2 YYNGEE. V lost 3 bases, J lost 5 bases, and 12 bases lay in between. There are 14 residues in the CDR3. This CDR3 reads CASSEWLNNNEQFF. The CDR3 bases are TGTGCCAGCAGCGAGTGGCTGAATAACAATGAGCAGTTCTTC.

The genes are TRBV9 and TRBJ2-1, with D possibly matching TRBD2 (6 bases). The CDR3 loop spans 18 amino acids. V dropped 0 bases and J dropped 4 bases, with 20 bases sitting between them. Germline CDR1 reads SGDLS; CDR2 reads YYNGEE. The CDR3 sequence: CASSVDGRGWGDYNEQFF. The CDR3 nucleotides are TGTGCCAGCAGCGTAGATGGGCGGGGTTGGGGGGATTACAATGAGCAGTTCTTC.

The J gene is TRBJ2-7, the V gene TRBV7-6; 10 bases match TRBD2. V shed 0 bases, J shed 3 bases, and the junction held 2 bases outside the gene matches. This CDR3 has 15 amino acids. Per germline, CDR1 SGHVS and CDR2 FNYEAQ. The CDR3 nucleotides are TGTGCCAGCAGCTTAGCCCTAGCGGGAGACTACGAGCAGTACTTC. The encoded protein is CASSLALAGDYEQYF.

The V and J genes are TRBV4-2 and TRBJ1-2, with 7 bases identical to TRBD1. Germline lookup yields CDR1 LGHNA and CDR2 YNFKEQ. Trimming took 1 base from V and 4 from J; bases not matched to a gene: 6. The CDR3 totals 15 residues. Here the CDR3 reads CASSQGTGGSYGYTF. The CDR3 DNA follows: TGTGCCAGCAGCCAAGGGACAGGTGGGTCCTATGGCTACACCTTC.

V usage is TRBV30 and J usage is TRBJ2-1; D may be TRBD1 (5 bases). The CDR3 totals 12 residues. The V gene lost 3 bases and the J gene lost 7 bases, with 10 bases spanning the gap. The germline CDR1 and CDR2 sequences are GTSNPN and SVGIG (reference sequence). The CDR3: CAWRPYRNEQFF. The CDR3 coding sequence is TGTGCCTGGAGACCCTACAGGAATGAGCAGTTCTTC.

The chain uses TRBV6-6 and TRBJ2-5; weak D call: TRBD2 (5 bases). The CDR3 runs to 12 residues. Trimming pared 8 bases from V and 2 bases from J, leaving 9 bases between. CDR1 MNHNY and CDR2 SVGAGI come from the germline V gene (reference sequence). CDR3 sequence: CASAGGQETQYF. The DNA of the CDR3 is TGTGCCAGCGCAGGCGGGCAAGAGACCCAGTACTTC.

The gene calls are TRBV7-8 and TRBJ2-5, with D maybe TRBD1 (5 bases). Germline CDR1 SGHVS, CDR2 FQNEAQ. Trimming left V 5 bases short and J 5 bases short, with 12 bases between. The CDR3 has 13 residues. CDR3 region: CASSHDRDETQYF. In nucleotides, the CDR3 is TGTGCCAGCAGCCATGACAGAGATGAGACCCAGTACTTC.

A note on this clone: At one of its ends the junction is not consistent with the germline gene, which may arise from a read error. The rearrangement uses TRBV2 and TRBJ2-7; 9 bases are a match to TRBD1. Germline-derived CDR1 and CDR2 are SNHLY and FYNNEI. The CDR3 runs 11 residues. The CDR3, as DNA: TGTGCCAGCGAGGACAGGGGCGAGCGGTACTTC. It is translated as CASEDRGERYF.

The J gene is TRBJ1-5, the V gene TRBV2, with TRBD1 matching over 7 bases. The V gene's germline CDR1 is SNHLY and CDR2 FYNNEI. Trimming cost V 6 bases and J 2 bases; bases outside gene matches: 4. The CDR3 loop spans 14 amino acids. Written as DNA, the CDR3 is TGTGCCAGCAGACCCGACAGGGGCAATCAGCCCCAGCATTTT. Its translation: CASRPDRGNQPQHF.

V usage is TRBV7-6 and J usage is TRBJ1-2; 7 bases are shared with TRBD1. V lost 4 bases to trimming and J lost 5 bases; unmatched junction nucleotides: 10. Germline CDR1 is SGHVS and CDR2 is FNYEAQ. This CDR3 has 15 amino acids. CDR3 coding DNA: TGTGCCAGCAGCTCCGTGGAGGGGGCGGGGTATGGCTACACCTTC. Its protein product is CASSSVEGAGYGYTF.

The chain has TRBV9 and TRBJ2-3; D unclear. The germline V gene has CDR1 SGDLS and CDR2 YYNGEE. V lost 4 bases to trimming and J lost 10 bases, with 10 bases between them. The CDR3 consists of 11 residues. The CDR3 protein is CASSSLSAQYF. CDR3 bases: TGTGCCAGCAGCTCTCTCAGTGCGCAGTATTTT.

This clone is medium-sized by share. J is TRBJ2-7 and V is TRBV7-9; D possibly corresponds to TRBD2 (6 bases). CDR3 size: 14 residues. V lost 5 bases and J lost 2, with 13 bases in between. Per germline, CDR1 SEHNR and CDR2 FQNEAQ (reference sequence). DNA for the CDR3: TGTGCCAGCAGCCCCCCGGGGGAGCCCTACGAGCAGTACTTC. Translating gives CASSPPGEPYEQYF.

The CDR3 sequence is CASRNGPTDTQYF. The CDR3 coding sequence is TGTGCCAGCAGGAACGGTCCCACAGATACGCAGTATTTT. This rearrangement joins TRBV7-3 to TRBJ2-3; D gene uncertain. V was clipped by 6 bases and J by 2 bases, with 9 bases between them. CDR1 and CDR2 (germline): SGHTA, FQGTGA. This CDR3 spans 13 amino acids.

The gene calls are TRBV4-1 and TRBJ1-2, with a weak D call TRBD1 (5 bases). From germline, CDR1 is MGHRA and CDR2 YSYEKL. The germline V and J ends were trimmed by 3 bases and 4 bases, with 15 bases remaining between them. This CDR3 region has 15 residues. The CDR3 sequence: CASSHGGGLSYGYTF. As DNA, the CDR3 is TGCGCCAGCAGCCACGGGGGGGGGTTGAGCTATGGCTACACCTTC.

V gene TRBV2 combines with J gene TRBJ1-5, with a tentative D call TRBD1 (5 bases). From germline, CDR1 is SNHLY and CDR2 FYNNEI. The CDR3 extends over 14 amino acids. Trimming took 7 bases from V and 7 from J, leaving 17 bases between them. The CDR3 region is CASNTLRQGQPQHF. CDR3 bases: TGTGCCAGCAATACCCTCCGGCAGGGCCAGCCCCAGCATTTT.

This chain joins TRBV30 and TRBJ1-6, with 9 bases identical to TRBD1. The CDR3 totals 14 residues. The J segment lost 16 bases and the V segment lost 5 bases, leaving 15 bases of the junction unmatched. CDR1 is GTSNPN, CDR2 SVGIG, per germline (reference sequence). CDR3 DNA: TGTGCCTGGCACCCCGGGACAGGGCCTACCAAACTCCACTTT. This encodes CAWHPGTGPTKLHF.

The chain carries TRBV7-6 and TRBJ2-3; 7 bases are shared with TRBD2. Looked up from germline, CDR1 is SGHVS and CDR2 is FNYEAQ. The CDR3 length is 14 residues. The junction had 6 bases not matched to a gene; V was cut back by 7 bases and J by 2 bases. CDR3 in amino acids: CASTSGGFTDTQYF. The DNA of the CDR3 is TGTGCCAGCACTTCGGGGGGTTTCACAGATACGCAGTATTTT.